Listed below are T cell receptor beta chains from one sample, sequenced in a study of OX40 agonist ivuxolimab in advanced cancers. Profiled with immunoSEQ multiplex PCR; TCRdb holds only in-frame clones, not every one. Here the sample spans tens of thousands of clones, roughly 82% being singletons. The sequences come from CD4+ or CD8+ T cells sorted from blood, collected in a trial of the OX40 agonist ivuxolimab. These receptors were taken from an adult with an advanced solid tumor such as melanoma, head and neck, liver or kidney cancer. Each CDR3 is given with its conserved first and last residue. Clone size is given for some rows only: seen once, a few or many times, or a class if the clone is expanded.

clone_size j_call v_call cdr3_aa
few TRBJ1-2 TRBV10-3 CAISESMRQGAYYGYTF
. TRBJ2-3 TRBV9 CASSRSAGARGTDTQYF
once TRBJ2-3 TRBV5-1 CASSLGPVRLNTDTQYF
. TRBJ2-5 TRBV18 CASSPSWGKETQYF
once TRBJ2-5 TRBV19 CASSSYRVQETQYF
. TRBJ2-6 TRBV15 CATSRASGANVLTF
few TRBJ1-6 TRBV19 CASRSEQGISPLHF
. TRBJ2-5 TRBV5-4 CASSPGQTQETQYF
. TRBJ1-5 TRBV21-1 CASSGPYIDTYSNQPQHF
. TRBJ2-5 TRBV18 CASSPSSETQYF
few TRBJ1-2 TRBV5-1 CASSLNWQGSGYTF
. TRBJ2-2 TRBV19 CASSIPRTGELFF
. TRBJ1-2 TRBV6-6 CASRQGLGYGYTF
. TRBJ1-2 TRBV6-5 CASSPQGIPNYGYTF
. TRBJ2-5 TRBV5-1 CASSLGGPQETQYF
. TRBJ1-6 TRBV5-4 CASADRDQGYNSPLHF
. TRBJ2-2 TRBV5-1 CASSFRGENTGELFF
once TRBJ1-1 TRBV5-4 CAYGGGTGGVWTEAFF
. TRBJ1-4 TRBV5-1 CASSLEGGEKLFF